The sequence of this T cell receptor beta chain was determined in a study of blood T cell repertoires in COVID-19. Study background: Whether acute or convalescent, the COVID-19 samples came from the United States, Italy and Spain. From T cells, B-cell-depleted T cells, or PBMCs came the material, which was cDNA or gDNA.

The authors' processing: It was from reference gene primer amplification that nucleated cell counts were estimated. Sequencing used immunoSEQ multiplex PCR; TCRdb keeps in-frame clones, though not all of them. The DNA was the basis for D and trimming; V, J and clone size are from that table. The data hold tens of thousands of clones, with about 80% observed a single time. This clone was counted once. Enrollment of patients from Seattle took place during active infection, with longitudinal follow-up. Trimming pared 6 bases from V and 2 bases from J, leaving 20 bases between. This CDR3 has 16 residues. Germline V CDR1 and CDR2: SQVTM, ANQGSEA.

Material: peripheral blood. This sequence joins TRBV29-1 and TRBJ1-5; possibly TRBD1 for D (5 bases). This clonotype originated in an elderly man with COVID-19, enrolled during active disease. The CDR3 DNA is TGCAGCGTCGTCCTAGGCGCAGGGTCGGGCAATCAGCCCCAGCATTTT. Translation gives CSVVLGAGSGNQPQHF.